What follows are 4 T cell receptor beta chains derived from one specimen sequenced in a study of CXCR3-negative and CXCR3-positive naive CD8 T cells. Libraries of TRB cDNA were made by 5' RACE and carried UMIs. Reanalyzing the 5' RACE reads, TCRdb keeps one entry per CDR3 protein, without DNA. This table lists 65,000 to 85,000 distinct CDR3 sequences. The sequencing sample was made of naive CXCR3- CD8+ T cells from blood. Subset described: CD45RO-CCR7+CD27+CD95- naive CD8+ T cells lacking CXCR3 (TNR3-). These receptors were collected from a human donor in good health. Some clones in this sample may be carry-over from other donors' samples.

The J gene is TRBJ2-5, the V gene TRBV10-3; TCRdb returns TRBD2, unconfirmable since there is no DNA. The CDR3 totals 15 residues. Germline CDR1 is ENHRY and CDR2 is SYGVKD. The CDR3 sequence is CAISESRTREETQYF.

The CDR3 sequence: CSVTTGGASYEQYF. The chain employs TRBV29-1 and TRBJ2-7; TCRdb outputs TRBD1, but without DNA this stays unchecked. CDR1 SQVTM and CDR2 ANQGSEA come from the germline V gene. CDR3 size: 14 residues.

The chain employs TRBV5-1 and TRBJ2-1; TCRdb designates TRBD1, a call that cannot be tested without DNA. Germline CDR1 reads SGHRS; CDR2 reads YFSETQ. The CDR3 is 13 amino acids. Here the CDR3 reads CASSLVGTDIEFF.

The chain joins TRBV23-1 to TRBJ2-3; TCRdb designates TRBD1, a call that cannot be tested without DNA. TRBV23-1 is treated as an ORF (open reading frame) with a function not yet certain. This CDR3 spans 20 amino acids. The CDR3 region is CASSPPSGQGLAGITDTQYF.